These 10 T cell receptor beta chains came from one sample sequenced in a study of blood T cell repertoires in COVID-19 (dated by TCRdb to about 2020). Receptors were amplified or captured by the immunoSEQ multiplex PCR assay. The clones in this table, taken by TCRdb from immuneACCESS, are in-frame only. Not every clone is retained; where verified, under half of the shortfall comes from an unresolved V gene, and the cause of the rest is unknown. Here the sample has a few hundred thousand clones; roughly 84% occur a single time. The ten top clones hold 5.5% to 7.5% of the sample. Sequencing was carried out using PBMCs or T cells enriched from blood (not recorded which). The receptors here all came from a middle-aged woman who had recovered from COVID-19.

The chain employs TRBV6-5 and TRBJ2-3; 12 bases line up with TRBD1. Germline trimming cut 6 bases from V and 7 bases from J; bases unmatched to any gene: 8. The CDR3 sequence is 15 residues long. Germline lookup yields CDR1 MNHEY and CDR2 SVGAGI. This chain's CDR3 is CASSGGTGGRHTQYF. The DNA for the CDR3 is TGTGCCAGCAGCGGCGGGACAGGGGGCCGCCATACGCAGTATTTT.

The chain employs TRBV11-2 and TRBJ1-4; weak D call: TRBD1 (5 bases). Germline CDR1 reads SGHAT; CDR2 reads FQNNGV. V was clipped by 5 bases and J by 7 bases, with 8 bases between them. This CDR3 contains 12 residues. This CDR3 reads CASSPGVEKLFF. Here the CDR3 DNA reads TGTGCCAGCAGCCCGGGGGTTGAAAAACTGTTTTTT.

This chain joins TRBV19 and TRBJ2-4; 8 bases align to TRBD1. Germline V gives CDR1 LNHDA, CDR2 SQIVND (reference sequence). The CDR3 runs to 15 residues. J gave up 0 bases and V 7 bases, and 5 bases lay outside the gene matches. Written as DNA, the CDR3 is TGTGCCAGTAAGCTTGGACAGGGAGCCAAAAACATTCAGTACTTC. It codes for CASKLGQGAKNIQYF.

The chain uses TRBV7-9 and TRBJ1-3; no firm D call. The germline CDR1 and CDR2 sequences are SEHNR and FQNEAQ (reference sequence). Trimming shortened V by 3 bases and J by 0 bases, and 12 bases separated the two germline ends. This CDR3 contains 16 residues. In DNA form, the CDR3 reads TGTGCCAGCAGCTTCGGCCAGGCCTACTCTGGAAACACCATATATTTT. Translating it yields CASSFGQAYSGNTIYF.

The chain uses TRBV6-5 and TRBJ2-3, with TRBD2 matching 11 bases. The CDR3 is 15 amino acids. Germline V lookup: CDR1 MNHEY, CDR2 SVGAGI. Trimming took 11 bases from V and 4 from J; bases not matched to a gene: 11. CDR3 loop: CAHLGTSGSADTQYF. As DNA, the CDR3 is TGTGCCCACTTGGGTACTAGCGGGAGCGCAGATACGCAGTATTTT.

The V call is TRBV5-1, the J call TRBJ1-3; D remains ambiguous. Germline V gene lookup returns CDR1 SGHRS and CDR2 YFSETQ. V shed 5 bases and J shed 2 bases, with 14 bases lying between them. The CDR3 is 15 residues long. Written as DNA, the CDR3 is TGCGCCAGCAGGGGAGTTATGGGGACTGGAAACACCATATATTTT. Protein sequence: CASRGVMGTGNTIYF.

V usage is TRBV2 and J usage is TRBJ2-2; 9 bases are shared with TRBD1. Germline V gene sequence: CDR1 SNHLY, CDR2 FYNNEI. This CDR3 has 14 residues. V lost 6 bases to trimming and J lost 7 bases; unmatched junction nucleotides: 6. The CDR3 DNA reads as TGTGCCAGCAGATCGGACAGGGGAGTCGGGGAGCTGTTTTTT. Its translation: CASRSDRGVGELFF. Full variable domain (outside the CDR3, taken from reference TRBV2 and TRBJ2-2): EPEVTQTPSHQVTQMGQEVILRCVPISNHLYFYWYRQILGQKVEFLVSFYNNEISEKSEIFDDQFSVERPDGSNFTLKIRSTKLEDSAMYFCASRSDRGVGELFFGEGSRLTVL.

This clone was seen more than once but under ten times. The genes are TRBV2 and TRBJ1-6, with unresolved D. V shed 5 bases and J shed 7 bases, with 9 bases lying between them. Germline CDR1 is SNHLY and CDR2 is FYNNEI. CDR3 length: 13 amino acids. DNA for the CDR3: TGTGCCAGCAGTAACGGACTCAATTCACCCCTCCACTTT. Amino acids: CASSNGLNSPLHF.

This sequence joins TRBV25-1 and TRBJ1-2; D remains unclear. Germline CDR1 and CDR2: MGHDK and SYGVNS. This CDR3 has 14 amino acids. Trimming left V 4 bases short and J 6 bases short, with 15 bases between. As DNA, the CDR3 is TGTGCCAGCAGTGTCTCGGAGAGACGGCATGGCTACACCTTC. This translates into CASSVSERRHGYTF.

The gene calls are TRBV7-9 and TRBJ2-4; 7 nucleotides agree with TRBD2. The CDR3 extends over 17 amino acids. V was clipped by 1 base and J by 4 bases; unmatched bases: 10. Germline V gives CDR1 SEHNR, CDR2 FQNEAQ (reference sequence). The CDR3 here is CASSLVLAIGGKNIQYF. The CDR3 DNA reads TGTGCCAGCAGCTTAGTTTTAGCCATCGGGGGGAAAAACATTCAGTACTTC.